One and the same sample provided the 3 T cell receptor beta chains below, sequenced in a study of T cell repertoires in cytomegalovirus infection. Each CDR3 protein gets one entry after TCRdb re-called the reads with MiXCR. The data contain about 490,000 distinct CDR3 sequences, about a quarter of them singletons. The sample consisted of PBMCs. Every receptor here comes from a human donor in good health (CMV status not recorded). Some clones in this sample may be carry-over from other donors' samples.

J is TRBJ2-3 and V is TRBV11-3; possible D gene TRBD2, 6 bases. Per the germline V gene, CDR1 is SGHNT and CDR2 is YENEEA. The V end was cut by 1 base, the J end by 2 bases, with 13 bases between. CDR3 length: 16 residues. Written as DNA, the CDR3 is TGTGCCAGCAGCTTAGGGGCTAGCGAGAACACAGATACGCAGTATTTT. Translating it yields CASSLGASENTDTQYF.

This clonotype was found once. The chain has TRBV4-3 and TRBJ2-3; tentatively, D is TRBD1 (5 bases). Per germline, CDR1 LGHNA and CDR2 YSLEER. CDR3 length: 14 amino acids. V was shortened by 0 bases and J by 6 bases, with 10 bases between the two germline ends. The CDR3 spells CASSQDPGSDTQYF. The DNA of the CDR3 is TGCGCCAGCAGCCAAGATCCAGGGTCGGATACGCAGTATTTT.

The chain carries TRBV7-2 and TRBJ2-2; a possible D gene is TRBD1 (5 bases). This CDR3 is 16 amino acids long. With 4 bases removed from V and 4 bases from J, the gap between germline ends came to 16 bases. Germline loops: CDR1 SGHTA, CDR2 FQGNSA. The CDR3 sequence: CASSSRTNRGTGELFF. CDR3 bases: TGTGCCAGCAGCTCCAGGACAAATAGGGGCACCGGGGAGCTGTTTTTT.